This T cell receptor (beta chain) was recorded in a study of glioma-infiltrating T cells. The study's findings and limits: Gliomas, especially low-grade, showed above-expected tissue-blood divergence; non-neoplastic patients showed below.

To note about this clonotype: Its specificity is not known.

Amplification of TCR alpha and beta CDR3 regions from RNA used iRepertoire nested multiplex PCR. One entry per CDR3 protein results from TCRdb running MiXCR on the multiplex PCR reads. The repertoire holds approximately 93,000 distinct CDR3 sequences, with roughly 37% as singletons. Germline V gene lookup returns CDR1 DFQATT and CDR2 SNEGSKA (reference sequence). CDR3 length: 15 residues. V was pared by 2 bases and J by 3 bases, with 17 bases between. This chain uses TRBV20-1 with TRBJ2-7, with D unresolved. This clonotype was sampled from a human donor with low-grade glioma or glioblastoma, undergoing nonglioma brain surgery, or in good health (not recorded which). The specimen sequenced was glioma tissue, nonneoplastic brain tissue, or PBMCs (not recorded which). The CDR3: CSARSSRVSYYEQYF. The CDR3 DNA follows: TGCAGTGCTAGAAGCTCCCGGGTCAGTTACTACGAGCAGTACTTC.